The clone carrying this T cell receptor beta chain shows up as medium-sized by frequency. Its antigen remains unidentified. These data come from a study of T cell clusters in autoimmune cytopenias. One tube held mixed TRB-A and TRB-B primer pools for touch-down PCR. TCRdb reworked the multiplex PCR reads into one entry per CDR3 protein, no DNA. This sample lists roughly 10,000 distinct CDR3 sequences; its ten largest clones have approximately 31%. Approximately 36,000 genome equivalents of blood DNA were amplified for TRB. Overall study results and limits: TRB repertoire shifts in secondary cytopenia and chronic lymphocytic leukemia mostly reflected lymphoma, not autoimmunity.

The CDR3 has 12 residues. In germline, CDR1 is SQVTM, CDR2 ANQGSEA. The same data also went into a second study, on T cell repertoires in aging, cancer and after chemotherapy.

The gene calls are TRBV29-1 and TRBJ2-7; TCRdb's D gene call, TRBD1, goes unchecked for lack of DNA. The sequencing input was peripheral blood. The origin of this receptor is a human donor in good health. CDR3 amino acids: CSVATGNYEQYF.